This entry is about one T cell receptor beta chain. Its antigen is undetermined. This specimen belongs to a study of cytomegalovirus exposure and HLA in healthy donors. Whole-study findings and limits: TCR beta sequences reportedly predicted most subjects' HLA-A and HLA-B alleles accurately. Confirmation in vitro established that three CMV-associated chains were specific for CMV antigens. A list of more than 150 TCR beta chains associated with cytomegalovirus was given.

Primers: 60 Vbeta forward and 13 Jbeta reverse. Repertoires were generated with immunoSEQ multiplex PCR, while TCRdb's copy carries only in-frame clones and drops some. Here the sample spans about 120,000 clones, about three quarters being singletons. This CDR3 is 14 amino acids long. Trimming shortened V by 5 bases and J by 2 bases, and 12 bases separated the two germline ends. Per germline, CDR1 SEHNR and CDR2 FQNEAQ (reference sequence). This receptor was identified in a human donor in good health. The chain recombines TRBV7-9 with TRBJ1-2; no clear D. Sequences were obtained from PBMCs. CDR3 sequence (DNA): TGTGCCAGCAGCACCCCCCCGGGGAACTATGGCTACACCTTC. Translating gives CASSTPPGNYGYTF.